Each of the 19 T cell receptor beta chains below was sequenced from the same sample in a study of shared clonotypes between healthy human individuals (dated by TCRdb to about 2020). CD8 naive samples consisted of CD45RO-negative cells that were positively selected for CCR7, yielding a CD45RA+CCR7+ population without TemRA cells. Library creation used the immunoSEQ multiplex PCR assay. Sourced from immuneACCESS, this table was stored by TCRdb with only in-frame sequences that have V and J called. A share of the clones is absent; for the studies checked, an unresolved V gene accounts for under half, and the remainder has no known explanation. The table for this sample lists millions of clones; around 96% of them were counted only once. The ten largest clones capture 0.9% to 1.4% of the sample. The sequencing sample was made of naive CD8+ T cells sorted from blood. What this sample's cell subset or site label stands for: CD45RA+CCR7+. Receptors originate from a man younger than 35 in good health.

This clone has only one observation. This sequence joins TRBV27 and TRBJ2-1, with TRBD2 matching 14 bases. This CDR3 is built from 17 residues. V lost 9 bases and J lost 0; bases outside the gene matches: 7. In germline, CDR1 is MNHEY, CDR2 SMNVEV (reference sequence). The CDR3 DNA reads as TGTGCCAGGGGGGGACTAGCGGGAGTCAGCTCCTACAATGAGCAGTTCTTC. Encoded protein: CARGGLAGVSSYNEQFF.

The V gene is TRBV13, the J gene TRBJ2-1; 7 positions match TRBD2. The CDR3 is made up of 15 amino acids. J lost 6 bases, V lost 1 base, and 6 bases had no gene match. From germline, CDR1 is PRHDT and CDR2 FYEKMQ (reference sequence). The CDR3 sequence: CASSLATRGVNEQFF. In nucleotides, the CDR3 is TGTGCCAGCAGCTTAGCTACCCGGGGGGTCAATGAGCAGTTCTTC.

The chain couples TRBV29-1 to TRBJ2-5; D perhaps matches TRBD1 (5 bases). With the DNA end fitting TRBJ2-7 better, the J assignment may be wrong. There are 11 residues in the CDR3. From germline, CDR1 is SQVTM and CDR2 ANQGSEA. This CDR3 is CSVNQGNEQYF. CDR3 bases: TGCAGCGTTAACCAGGGCAACGAGCAGTACTTC.

V and J are TRBV19 and TRBJ2-7, with D unclear. Per the germline V gene, CDR1 is LNHDA and CDR2 is SQIVND (reference sequence). Trimming pared 3 bases from V and 3 bases from J, leaving 12 bases between. This CDR3 is built from 14 residues. CDR3 sequence reads: CASSIAAADYEQYF. CDR3 coding DNA: TGTGCCAGTAGTATTGCGGCGGCCGACTACGAGCAGTACTTC. The full variable domain, rest sourced from reference TRBV19 and TRBJ2-7, is DGGITQSPKYLFRKEGQNVTLSCEQNLNHDAMYWYRQDPGQGLRLIYYSQIVNDFQKGDIAEGYSVSREKKESFPLTVTSAQKNPTAFYLCASSIAAADYEQYFGPGTRLTVT.

Worth noting for this clone: This sample includes further DNA sequences coding for the same CDR3. The chain recombines TRBV30 with TRBJ1-1; weak D call: TRBD1 (5 bases). The germline gives CDR1 GTSNPN, CDR2 SVGIG (reference sequence). This CDR3 comprises 12 residues. V dropped 0 bases and J dropped 5 bases, with 7 bases sitting between them. DNA of the CDR3: TGTGCCTGGAGTGTTGGGGGGACTGAAGCTTTCTTT. This sequence encodes CAWSVGGTEAFF. The variable domain in full, completed from reference TRBV30 and TRBJ1-1, reads SQTIHQWPATLVQPVGSPLSLECTVEGTSNPNLYWYRQAAGRGLQLLFYSVGIGQISSEVPQNLSASRPQDRQFILSSKKLLLSDSGFYLCAWSVGGTEAFFGQGTRLTVV.

Turning to this clone: The junction departs from the called germline gene at one end, perhaps through a read error. V usage is TRBV7-7 and J usage is TRBJ2-1, with D possibly TRBD2 on 5 matching bases. The CDR3 has 13 residues. Germline CDR1 and CDR2: SSHAT and FNYEAQ (reference sequence). The CDR3 sequence: CASSLEVTGEQFF. In DNA, the CDR3 is TGTGCTAGCAGCTTGGAGGTAACGGGGGAGCAGTTCTTC.

The J gene is TRBJ2-7, the V gene TRBV30, with D tentatively TRBD1 (6 bases). Germline assignment: CDR1 GTSNPN and CDR2 SVGIG (reference sequence). The CDR3 totals 12 residues. Trimming stripped 4 bases from V and 4 bases from J, with 11 bases between. The CDR3: CAWTRGGYEQYF. The CDR3 bases are TGTGCCTGGACCAGGGGCGGGTACGAGCAGTACTTC.

CDR3 sequence: CASSLGTGGLGEQFF. The CDR3 DNA is TGTGCCAGCAGCTTAGGGACAGGGGGGTTAGGTGAGCAGTTCTTC. V usage is TRBV11-2 and J usage is TRBJ2-1; TRBD1 matches 10 bases. The J segment lost 9 bases and the V segment lost 1 base, leaving 6 bases of the junction unmatched. Germline V gene lookup returns CDR1 SGHAT and CDR2 FQNNGV. The CDR3 consists of 15 residues.

Concerning this clone: This sample includes further DNA sequences coding for the same CDR3. The gene calls are TRBV9 and TRBJ2-1, with 8 bases lining up with TRBD2. CDR1 and CDR2 from the germline V gene are SGDLS and YYNGEE. V was clipped by 3 bases and J by 0 bases; unmatched bases: 5. CDR3 length: 16 residues. The DNA of the CDR3 is TGTGCCAGCAGCGACCCGGGAGGGAGCTCCTACAATGAGCAGTTCTTC. Encoded protein: CASSDPGGSSYNEQFF.

The chain uses TRBV5-5 and TRBJ1-1; D is possibly TRBD1 (6 bases). Trimming took off 2 bases at V and 4 bases at J, with 18 bases between the two ends. Per the germline V gene, CDR1 is SGHKS and CDR2 is YYEKEE (reference sequence). CDR3 length: 16 amino acids. The CDR3 DNA reads TGTGCCAGCAGCTTTACTCCAGGGGCCTCGGGCACTGAAGCTTTCTTT. It codes for CASSFTPGASGTEAFF.

The chain combines TRBV29-1 with TRBJ2-5, with D uncertain. This CDR3 has 10 residues. Trimming took off 7 bases at V and 5 bases at J, with 8 bases between the two ends. Germline lookup yields CDR1 SQVTM and CDR2 ANQGSEA. This CDR3 is CSADLETQYF. CDR3 coding DNA: TGCAGCGCCGACCTGGAGACCCAGTACTTC.

The chain combines TRBV6-6 with TRBJ2-2; 12 positions match TRBD2. CDR1 MNHNY and CDR2 SVGAGI come from the germline V gene (reference sequence). Losses at the gene ends were 3 bases for V and 4 bases for J; bases not matched to a gene: 3. The CDR3 loop spans 16 amino acids. CDR3 region: CASSYGTSGLTGELFF. The CDR3, as DNA: TGTGCCAGCAGTTATGGGACTAGCGGGCTCACCGGGGAGCTGTTTTTT.

Points on this clone: At one end the junction does not follow the germline gene, possibly because of a read error. The chain uses TRBV27 and TRBJ1-4; a weak D match, TRBD1 (6 bases). This CDR3 comprises 14 residues. Germline CDR1 MNHEY, CDR2 SMNVEV (reference sequence). CDR3 residues: CASSPSGAYEQLFF. CDR3 DNA sequence: TGTGCCAGCAGTCCCTCAGGGGCCTATGAACAACTGTTTTTT.

The gene calls are TRBV28 and TRBJ2-5, with 8 nucleotides matching TRBD2. Trimming took 7 bases from V and 5 from J; bases not matched to a gene: 12. CDR1 and CDR2 (germline): MDHEN, SYDVKM. The CDR3 length is 15 residues. In DNA, the CDR3 is TGTGCCAGCAACGGACTAGCTCATGGTGGGGAGACCCAGTACTTC. Amino acid sequence: CASNGLAHGGETQYF. Based on the CDR3 plus reference TRBV28 and TRBJ2-5, the full variable domain is DVKVTQSSRYLVKRTGEKVFLECVQDMDHENMFWYRQDPGLGLRLIYFSYDVKMKEKGDIPEGYSVSREKKERFSLILESASTNQTSMYLCASNGLAHGGETQYFGPGTRLLVL.

This clone was picked up one time. Other nucleotide sequences from this sample produce the same CDR3. The V gene is TRBV6-5, the J gene TRBJ1-5; D possibly corresponds to TRBD1 (6 bases). Trimming shortened V by 0 bases and J by 5 bases, and 8 bases separated the two germline ends. This CDR3 spans 14 amino acids. The germline CDR1 and CDR2 sequences are MNHEY and SVGAGI. The CDR3 DNA follows: TGTGCCAGCAGTTACTCAGGGGGAGATCAGCCCCAGCATTTT. Translated, it gives CASSYSGGDQPQHF.

The rearrangement joins TRBV4-1 to TRBJ1-5, with TRBD1 matching 8 bases. Trimming at V came to 3 bases and at J to 3 bases, leaving 10 bases not matched to a gene. The CDR3 sequence is 17 residues long. Per germline, CDR1 MGHRA and CDR2 YSYEKL. CDR3 nucleotide sequence: TGCGCCAGCAGCCAGAATAGAGGACAGGGCGTCAATCAGCCCCAGCATTTT. It translates to CASSQNRGQGVNQPQHF.

V gene TRBV5-6 combines with J gene TRBJ2-7; possibly TRBD2 for D (6 bases). Trimming stripped 4 bases from V and 4 bases from J, with 15 bases between. Germline-derived CDR1 and CDR2 are SGHDT and YYEEEE. This CDR3 is built from 14 residues. The CDR3 coding sequence is TGTGCCAGCAGCCCCGGGACTGTGATGTACGAGCAGTACTTC. Translating gives CASSPGTVMYEQYF.

This chain connects TRBV7-2 to TRBJ1-1; D not certain. From germline, CDR1 is SGHTA and CDR2 FQGNSA. The CDR3 loop spans 14 amino acids. Trimming removed 1 base at V and 4 bases at J, with 10 bases between. The CDR3 protein is CASSLDPAGTEAFF. In DNA, the CDR3 is TGTGCCAGCAGCTTAGATCCAGCCGGCACTGAAGCTTTCTTT.

The chain employs TRBV7-6 and TRBJ2-7, with 8 nucleotides matching TRBD1. CDR1 SGHVS and CDR2 FNYEAQ come from the germline V gene. J gave up 6 bases and V 2 bases, and 9 bases lay outside the gene matches. The CDR3 is made up of 15 amino acids. The CDR3 nucleotides read TGTGCCAGCAGCTTAAATACAGGGGGTGGTGCCGAGCAGTACTTC. Translation: CASSLNTGGGAEQYF.